These 9 T cell receptor beta chains came from one sample sequenced in a study of blood T cell repertoires in COVID-19. Produced via immunoSEQ multiplex PCR; TCRdb's table is partial and in-frame only. This table holds about 54,000 clones, over 80% found once. The sequenced sample was peripheral blood. The receptors originated from a woman in her sixties or seventies with active or convalescent COVID-19.

The chain uses TRBV19 and TRBJ2-3; D may be TRBD1 (6 bases). Trimming removed 2 bases at V and 2 bases at J, with 17 bases between. Per the germline V gene, CDR1 is LNHDA and CDR2 is SQIVND (reference sequence). The CDR3 consists of 17 residues. CDR3 protein: CASSIRPDRDTTDTQYF. CDR3 in DNA: TGTGCCAGTAGTATACGCCCCGACCGGGACACCACAGATACGCAGTATTTT. The variable domain in full, completed from reference TRBV19 and TRBJ2-3, reads DGGITQSPKYLFRKEGQNVTLSCEQNLNHDAMYWYRQDPGQGLRLIYYSQIVNDFQKGDIAEGYSVSREKKESFPLTVTSAQKNPTAFYLCASSIRPDRDTTDTQYFGPGTRLTVL.

The chain has TRBV6-1 and TRBJ2-1; D is ambiguous. From germline, CDR1 is MNHNS and CDR2 SASEGT. V gave up 3 bases and J gave up 14 bases, with 14 bases separating them. The CDR3 loop spans 12 amino acids. The CDR3 DNA reads TGTGCCAGCAGTGAGACAACCAGCTCGGAGTTCTTC. This translates into CASSETTSSEFF.

The CDR3 coding sequence is TGCGCCAGCAGTGAACTAGCGGGGGGGCAAGATACGCAGTATTTT. Encoded protein: CASSELAGGQDTQYF. The chain uses TRBV10-1 and TRBJ2-3, with 13 positions matching TRBD2. The V and J ends lost 3 bases and 5 bases, in that order; junction bases with no gene match: 2. CDR3 size: 15 residues. Per the germline V gene, CDR1 is WNHNN and CDR2 is SYGVQD (reference sequence).

The count of this clone is one. This chain joins TRBV5-1 and TRBJ2-1, with TRBD2 matching 7 bases. The CDR3 has 14 amino acids. With 4 bases clipped from V and 2 bases from J, the junction kept 3 bases outside the gene matches. Germline V gene data show CDR1 as SGHRS and CDR2 as YFSETQ. The CDR3: CASSPGGTYNEQFF. Written as DNA, the CDR3 is TGCGCCAGCAGCCCGGGGGGAACCTACAATGAGCAGTTCTTC.

The chain uses TRBV27 and TRBJ1-5, with D unresolved. The ends were cut back, 2 bases at V and 9 bases at J, with 14 bases in the middle. This CDR3 has 14 residues. Germline lookup yields CDR1 MNHEY and CDR2 SMNVEV (reference sequence). CDR3: CASSLGNRGGPQHF. In nucleotides, the CDR3 is TGTGCCAGCAGTTTAGGCAACCGTGGTGGGCCCCAGCATTTT.

This clone was detected only once. The rearrangement uses TRBV27 and TRBJ2-1; TRBD1 matches at 9 bases. This CDR3 spans 15 amino acids. Unmatched junction bases numbered 7, after V lost 8 bases and J lost 2 bases. CDR1 is MNHEY and CDR2 is SMNVEV in the germline V gene (reference sequence). The CDR3 loop reads CASHERTGAYNEQFF. In DNA form, the CDR3 reads TGTGCCAGCCATGAACGGACAGGGGCCTACAATGAGCAGTTCTTC.

The J gene is TRBJ2-3, the V gene TRBV19, with D tentatively TRBD1 (5 bases). The CDR3 is 14 amino acids. Trimming shortened V by 3 bases and J by 0 bases, and 7 bases separated the two germline ends. CDR1 LNHDA and CDR2 SQIVND come from the germline V gene (reference sequence). The CDR3 DNA sequence: TGTGCCAGTAGTATCAGGGTTAGCACAGATACGCAGTATTTT. This encodes CASSIRVSTDTQYF.

This clone came up a few times. The chain links TRBV28 to TRBJ1-2, with 7 bases aligning to TRBD1. The CDR3 consists of 14 residues. The germline V gene has CDR1 MDHEN and CDR2 SYDVKM. Trimming took 3 bases from V and 3 from J; bases not matched to a gene: 4. CDR3 coding DNA: TGTGCCAGCAGTTTCGGGACAGATTACTATGGCTACACCTTC. Translating gives CASSFGTDYYGYTF.

This sequence joins TRBV28 and TRBJ1-2; 7 bases line up with TRBD1. The V segment lost 5 bases and the J segment 4 bases; nucleotides outside the gene matches: 4. Looked up from germline, CDR1 is MDHEN and CDR2 is SYDVKM. The CDR3 has 13 amino acids. CDR3 sequence (DNA): TGTGCCAGCAGTGGGGGACAGATCTATGGCTACACCTTC. The encoded protein is CASSGGQIYGYTF.